A selection of T cell receptor beta chains follows, all from one sample in a study of blood T cells in healthy people across ages. In TCRdb, the 5' RACE reads were re-called with MiXCR into one record per CDR3 protein. Among about 1.1 million distinct CDR3 sequences, around two fifths were seen once, and the ten largest hold around 13%. The sample consisted of blood. The receptor source for this set is a man aged 18 to 29 in good health. CDR3s include the opening cysteine and the closing phenylalanine or tryptophan. Each record gives: J gene, clone size, D gene, V gene, CDR3 protein, CDR3 DNA. The D gene is left open where the match is weak. Not every row has a clone size; where given, it reads once, few, many or a size class.

TRBJ2-5 NA NA TRBV6-1 CATATGYNEQYF TGTGCCACCGCGACAGGTTACAATGAGCAGTACTTC
TRBJ2-5 few TRBD2 TRBV6-2/TRBV6-3 CAGSYQLAGGDQETQYF TGTGCCGGCAGTTATCAATTAGCGGGGGGAGACCAAGAGACCCAGTACTTC
TRBJ2-2 NA NA TRBV20-1 CSARDQGPPTGELFF TGCAGTGCTAGAGATCAGGGTCCGCCCACCGGGGAGCTGTTTTTT
TRBJ1-6 few NA TRBV2 CASSQTPGSSPLHF TGTGCCAGCAGTCAGACACCGGGAAGTTCACCCCTCCACTTT
TRBJ2-3 NA NA TRBV12-3/TRBV12-4 CASSSWGPTDTQYF TGTGCCAGCAGTTCCTGGGGGCCCACAGATACGCAGTATTTT
TRBJ1-4 NA NA TRBV7-9 CASSRAGASEKLFF TGTGCCAGCAGCCGCGCGGGGGCCTCGGAAAAACTGTTTTTT
TRBJ2-3 NA NA TRBV7-9 CASSSPTTTSTDTQYF TGTGCCAGCAGCTCACCGACTACGACTAGCACAGATACGCAGTATTTT
TRBJ1-6 few NA TRBV7-9 CASSLDRTTNSPLHF TGTGCCAGCAGCTTAGATAGGACAACTAATTCACCCCTCCACTTT
TRBJ2-5 NA NA TRBV28 CASSLQETRYF TGTGCCAGCAGTCTCCAAGAGACCCGGTACTTC
TRBJ2-1 many NA TRBV12-3/TRBV12-4 CASSTWGVLYNEQFF TGTGCCAGCAGTACCTGGGGGGTACTTTACAATGAGCAGTTCTTC
TRBJ1-1 NA TRBD1 TRBV12-3/TRBV12-4 CASSHNRDRDSAEAFF TGTGCCAGCAGCCACAACCGGGACAGGGATTCGGCTGAAGCTTTCTTT
TRBJ1-1 NA NA TRBV6-1 CASSTSSLRAEAFF TGTGCCAGCAGCACAAGTTCGTTGAGGGCTGAAGCTTTCTTT
TRBJ1-1 NA NA TRBV29-1 CSMEGVDTEAFF TGCAGCATGGAGGGGGTGGACACTGAAGCTTTCTTT
TRBJ1-4 few NA TRBV4-1 CASSQGENRALILGKLFF TGCGCCAGCAGCCAAGGGGAGAACCGCGCTTTGATACTCGGAAAACTGTTTTTT
TRBJ1-1 NA NA TRBV7-9 CASSLESGRANTEAFF TGTGCCAGCAGCTTAGAATCGGGGAGGGCGAACACTGAAGCTTTCTTT
TRBJ2-2 NA NA TRBV3-1 CASSPAASVGELFF TGTGCCAGCAGCCCCGCGGCCTCGGTGGGGGAGCTGTTTTTT
TRBJ2-7 NA TRBD2 TRBV20-1 CSALLAPEQYF TGCAGTGCCCTACTAGCGCCCGAGCAGTACTTC
TRBJ2-5 NA NA TRBV6-5 CATGRGETQYF TGTGCCACTGGTCGAGGAGAGACCCAGTACTTC
TRBJ1-5 few NA TRBV7-2 CASSYGVANQPQHF TGTGCCAGCAGCTACGGGGTGGCCAATCAGCCCCAGCATTTT
TRBJ2-3 NA NA TRBV5-1 CASSLAPIDTQYF TGCGCCAGCAGCTTGGCCCCGATCGATACGCAGTATTTT
TRBJ1-3 NA NA TRBV4-3 CASSQEANPSSGNTIYF TGCGCCAGCAGCCAAGAGGCGAACCCTAGCTCTGGAAACACCATATATTTT
TRBJ2-1 NA NA TRBV9 CASSVVPERQFDEQFF TGTGCCAGCAGCGTAGTTCCGGAGAGGCAGTTCGATGAGCAGTTCTTC
TRBJ2-5 NA TRBD2 TRBV6-5 CASRVLAAQETQYF TGTGCCAGCAGGGTACTAGCGGCGCAAGAGACCCAGTACTTC
TRBJ2-4 many NA TRBV20-1 CSARPGTSKNIQYF TGCAGTGCTAGACCCGGGACCTCCAAAAACATTCAGTACTTC
TRBJ2-1 NA TRBD2 TRBV7-9 CAEGREGSPNEQFF TGTGCCGAGGGGCGGGAGGGATCTCCCAATGAGCAGTTCTTC
TRBJ1-5 NA TRBD1 TRBV6-1 CASSEAWDRDDQPQHF TGTGCCAGCAGTGAAGCCTGGGACAGGGATGATCAGCCCCAGCATTTT
TRBJ2-1 few NA TRBV20-1 CSARGQGRNEQFF TGCAGTGCTAGGGGCCAGGGGCGCAATGAGCAGTTCTTC
TRBJ1-4 few NA TRBV20-1 CSVLVPRDEKLFF TGCAGTGTCCTGGTCCCGCGGGATGAAAAACTGTTTTTT
TRBJ1-1 few NA TRBV2 CASSAREAFF TGTGCCAGCAGTGCCAGGGAAGCTTTCTTT
TRBJ2-5 few NA TRBV5-4 CASSLDRRRETQYF TGTGCCAGCAGCTTGGACAGAAGGAGGGAGACCCAGTACTTC
TRBJ1-1 NA NA TRBV18 CASSNGGRTEAFF TGTGCCAGCTCGAACGGGGGTAGGACTGAAGCTTTCTTT
TRBJ2-3 NA NA TRBV12-5 CASGLVGGQNTDTQYF TGTGCTAGTGGTTTGGTAGGCGGTCAGAACACAGATACGCAGTATTTT
TRBJ1-1 NA NA TRBV7-3 CASSLGGGDSHTEAFF TGTGCCAGCAGCTTGGGGGGTGGGGATTCCCACACTGAAGCTTTCTTT
TRBJ2-1 NA NA TRBV20-1 CSALPTGEQFF TGCAGTGCCCTTCCCACGGGTGAGCAGTTCTTC
TRBJ2-4 many NA TRBV6-6 CASAAENIQYF TGTGCCAGCGCCGCCGAGAACATTCAGTACTTC
TRBJ2-2 NA TRBD1 TRBV7-8 CASSTSGTGNTGELFF TGTGCCAGCAGCACATCCGGGACAGGCAACACCGGGGAGCTGTTTTTT
TRBJ2-3 few NA TRBV9 CASSADSGSTDTQYF TGTGCCAGCAGCGCGGACAGTGGGAGCACAGATACGCAGTATTTT
TRBJ2-1 few NA TRBV25-1 CASSESVSYNEQFF TGTGCCAGCAGTGAAAGTGTATCCTACAATGAGCAGTTCTTC
TRBJ2-2 few NA TRBV6-2/TRBV6-3 CASTWTPGELFF TGTGCCAGCACCTGGACCCCCGGGGAGCTGTTTTTT
TRBJ2-7 NA NA TRBV7-2 CASSFSGASYEQYF TGTGCCAGCAGCTTTTCGGGGGCCTCCTACGAGCAGTACTTC
TRBJ2-1 NA NA TRBV5-1 CASSLDAENEQFF TGCGCCAGCAGCCTGGACGCGGAAAATGAGCAGTTCTTC
TRBJ2-7 few NA TRBV12-3/TRBV12-4 CASSPSRAVSEQYF TGTGCCAGCAGCCCCTCTAGGGCCGTATCCGAGCAGTACTTC
TRBJ2-7 few NA TRBV2 CASDGGSYEQYF TGTGCCAGCGACGGCGGTTCCTACGAGCAGTACTTC
TRBJ1-4 few NA TRBV4-1 CASSQDRGTSGATNEKLFF TGCGCCAGCAGCCAAGATCGGGGCACTTCGGGGGCAACTAATGAAAAACTGTTTTTT
TRBJ1-1 NA NA TRBV28 CASSVSSGNTEAFF TGTGCCAGCAGTGTATCATCGGGGAACACTGAAGCTTTCTTT
TRBJ2-7 few TRBD2 TRBV12-3/TRBV12-4 CASSLEAGVTNEQYF TGTGCCAGCAGTTTAGAAGCGGGGGTAACTAACGAGCAGTACTTC
TRBJ2-3 few NA TRBV6-2/TRBV6-3 CASSPPEPTYTSTDTQYF TGTGCCAGCAGCCCACCCGAACCCACGTATACTAGCACAGATACGCAGTATTTT
TRBJ2-2 NA TRBD1 TRBV7-8 CASSAGQGWSGELFF TGTGCCAGCAGCGCCGGACAGGGATGGTCCGGGGAGCTGTTTTTT
TRBJ2-1 NA NA TRBV7-2 CASSARRGGAYNEQFF TGTGCCAGCAGCGCTCGTAGAGGGGGGGCTTACAATGAGCAGTTCTTC
TRBJ2-3 NA TRBD2 TRBV5-1 CASSGEGVGTDTQYF TGCGCCAGCAGCGGGGAGGGTGTAGGCACAGATACACAGTATTTT
TRBJ2-5 NA NA TRBV15 CATSRALESRETQYF TGTGCCACCAGCAGAGCTTTAGAGTCTAGGGAGACCCAGTACTTC